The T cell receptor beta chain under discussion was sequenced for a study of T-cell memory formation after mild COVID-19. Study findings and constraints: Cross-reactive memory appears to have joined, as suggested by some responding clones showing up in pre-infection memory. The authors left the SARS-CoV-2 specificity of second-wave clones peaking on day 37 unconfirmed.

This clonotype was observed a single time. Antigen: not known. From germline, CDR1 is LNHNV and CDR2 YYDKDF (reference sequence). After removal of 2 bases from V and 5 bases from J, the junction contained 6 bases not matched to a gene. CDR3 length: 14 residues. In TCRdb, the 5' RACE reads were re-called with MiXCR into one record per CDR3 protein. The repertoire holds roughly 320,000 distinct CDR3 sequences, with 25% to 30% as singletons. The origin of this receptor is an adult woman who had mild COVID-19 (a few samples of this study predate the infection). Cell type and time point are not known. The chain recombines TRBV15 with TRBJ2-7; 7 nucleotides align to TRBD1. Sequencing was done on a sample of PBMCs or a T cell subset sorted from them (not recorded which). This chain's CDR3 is CATSRLRGSDEQYF. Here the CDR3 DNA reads TGTGCCACCAGCAGACTCAGGGGGTCCGACGAGCAGTACTTC.